This T cell receptor beta chain stems from a study of T cell responses to AZD1222 COVID-19 vaccine. Study results and caveats: Donors skewed white British and female; clonal diversity was possibly underestimated.

Data came from immunoSEQ multiplex PCR; TCRdb stores just in-frame clones and leaves some out. The sample gives 100,000 to 110,000 clones, less than 90% of which show up once; about 1.8% is in the top ten. As concerns this clone: The antigen remains unidentified.

Germline CDR1 reads MNHEY; CDR2 reads SMNVEV (reference sequence). V lost 2 bases and J 2 bases, leaving 19 bases between the germline ends. The CDR3 has 17 amino acids. Sequencing was performed on peripheral blood, taken on day 0 of AZD1222 vaccination. V is TRBV27 and J is TRBJ2-7, with D tentatively TRBD2 (7 bases). This sequence was found in an adult in good health. CDR3 sequence (DNA): TGTGCCAGCAGTTTAGGGAGGGGGACACTGGATACCTACGAGCAGTACTTC. This encodes CASSLGRGTLDTYEQYF.